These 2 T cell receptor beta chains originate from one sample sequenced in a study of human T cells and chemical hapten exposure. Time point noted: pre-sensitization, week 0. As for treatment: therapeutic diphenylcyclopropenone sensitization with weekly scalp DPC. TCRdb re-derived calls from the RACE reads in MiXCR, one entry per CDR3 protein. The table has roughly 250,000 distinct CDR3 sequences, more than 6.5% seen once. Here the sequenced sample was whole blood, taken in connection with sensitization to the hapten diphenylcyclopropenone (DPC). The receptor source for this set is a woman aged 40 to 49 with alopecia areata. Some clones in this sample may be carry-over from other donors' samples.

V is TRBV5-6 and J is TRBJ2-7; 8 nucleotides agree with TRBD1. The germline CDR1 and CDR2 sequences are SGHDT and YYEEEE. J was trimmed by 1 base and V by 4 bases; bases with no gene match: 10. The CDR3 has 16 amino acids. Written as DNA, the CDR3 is TGTGCCAGCAGCGCTACAGGGACAGGTCGATCCTACGAGCAGTACTTC. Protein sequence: CASSATGTGRSYEQYF.

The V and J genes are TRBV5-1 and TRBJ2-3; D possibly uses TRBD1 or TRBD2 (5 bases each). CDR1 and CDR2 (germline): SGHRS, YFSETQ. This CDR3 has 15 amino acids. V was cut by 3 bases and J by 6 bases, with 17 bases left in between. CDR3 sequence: CASSSRDGAKDTQYF. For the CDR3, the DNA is TGCGCCAGCAGCTCCCGGGACGGGGCAAAGGATACGCAGTATTTT.